This T cell receptor beta chain was captured in a study of cytomegalovirus exposure and HLA in healthy donors. Background on the study: The 120 or so validation repertoires were produced on the same platform as the roughly 700 repertoires of the first cohort. This was reported in a later analysis.

CDR3 size: 14 residues. Per germline, CDR1 SNHLY and CDR2 FYNNEI. Deletions cut 4 bases from V and 5 bases from J, with 12 bases between. Libraries were prepared by immunoSEQ multiplex PCR; TCRdb keeps only in-frame clonotypes and omits some of them. The table shows about 180,000 clones, with around nine tenths occurring only once. The V and J genes are TRBV2 and TRBJ1-5; no reliable D call. The specimen was PBMCs. The receptor was derived from a man younger than 35 in good health and CMV-seropositive. The CDR3 here is CASSADNGYQPQHF. CDR3 DNA sequence: TGTGCCAGCAGTGCCGACAATGGATATCAGCCCCAGCATTTT. The whole variable domain, remainder taken from reference TRBV2 and TRBJ1-5, is EPEVTQTPSHQVTQMGQEVILRCVPISNHLYFYWYRQILGQKVEFLVSFYNNEISEKSEIFDDQFSVERPDGSNFTLKIRSTKLEDSAMYFCASSADNGYQPQHFGDGTRLSIL.